The 20 T cell receptor beta chains presented below share a single source sample, sequenced in a study of T cell clonality in common variable immunodeficiency. The method was immunoSEQ multiplex PCR; TCRdb's version includes in-frame clones alone and lacks a portion of them. The data show tens of thousands of clones, with none appearing a single time. Specimen: peripheral blood mononuclear cells. All receptors derive from a person aged 18 to 75 in good health.

At least ten counts were recorded for this clone. The read ends 3 residues before the CDR3 terminus; that terminus is restored from the germline J gene. The chain links TRBV20-1 to TRBJ2-7, with 8 bases identical to TRBD1. The CDR3 totals 12 residues. The trim removed 5 bases at V and 3 bases at J, leaving 3 bases unmatched. Per germline, CDR1 DFQATT and CDR2 SNEGSKA (reference sequence). CDR3 DNA, as far as it was read: TGCAGTGCTTTCAGGGGGCTCTACGAG. As protein: CSAFRGLYE. The full CDR3 reads CSAFRGLYEQYF.

Only a few counts were recorded for this clone. The read finishes 3 residues shy of the CDR3 end, and the germline J gene is used to complete it. The genes are TRBV7-9 and TRBJ1-2; D is uncertain. The CDR3 is 15 residues long. Germline V gives CDR1 SEHNR, CDR2 FQNEAQ (reference sequence). The CDR3 sequence: CASSPHGSSYNDYTF. CDR3 DNA (partial): TGTGCCAGCAGCCCACATGGTAGCTCCTACAATGAC.

This clone appeared many times. Coverage ceases 3 residues before the CDR3 finishes, and the germline J gene fills in the end. The V and J genes are TRBV4-1 and TRBJ2-1; D is unclear. The CDR3 totals 15 residues. V gave up 4 bases and J gave up 0 bases, with 10 bases separating them. In germline, CDR1 is MGHRA, CDR2 YSYEKL. CDR3: CASSLLSSSYNEQFF. The DNA read from the CDR3 is TGCGCCAGCAGCCTACTTAGTAGCTCCTACAATGAG.

Concerning this clone itself: The read falls 3 residues short of the CDR3 end, and the missing part is taken from the germline J gene. The chain recombines TRBV25-1 with TRBJ2-2; no clear D. V was trimmed by 2 bases and J by 0 bases, leaving 4 bases between them. Per the germline V gene, CDR1 is MGHDK and CDR2 is SYGVNS. The CDR3 spans 14 residues. Partial CDR3 DNA: TGTGCCAGCAGTGAACTCCCGAACACCGGGGAG. Its protein product is CASSELPNTGE. The full CDR3 sequence reads CASSELPNTGELFF.

This clone was recorded at least ten times. The read finishes 3 residues shy of the CDR3 end, and the germline J gene is used to complete it. V gene TRBV30 combines with J gene TRBJ1-1; D not certain. The V and J ends lost 0 bases and 0 bases respectively, with 8 bases between them. Germline V gene data show CDR1 as GTSNPN and CDR2 as SVGIG (reference sequence). The CDR3 is made up of 14 amino acids. Incomplete CDR3 DNA: TGTGCCTGGAGTGTTTCCGTTATGAACACTGAA. Translation: CAWSVSVMNTE. The entire CDR3 is CAWSVSVMNTEAFF.

In its sample, this clone was seen many times. Coverage ceases 3 residues before the CDR3 finishes, and the germline J gene fills in the end. The chain recombines TRBV2 with TRBJ1-1; 8 bases align to TRBD1. Germline V CDR1 and CDR2: SNHLY, FYNNEI. The CDR3 consists of 14 residues. Losses at the gene ends were 3 bases for V and 5 bases for J; bases not matched to a gene: 5. CDR3 DNA (partial): TGTGCCAGCAGTGATGACAGGGGTTTAACTGAA. Protein product: CASSDDRGLTE. The CDR3 in its entirety is CASSDDRGLTEAFF.

Of note for this clone: Read sequence stops 3 residues before the CDR3 end, and the germline J gene provides the missing end. This chain uses TRBV5-1 with TRBJ2-1; the match to TRBD2 covers 7 bases. V dropped 0 bases and J dropped 6; count of bases not matched to a gene: 15. Germline V gene data show CDR1 as SGHRS and CDR2 as YFSETQ. This CDR3 has 18 residues. The CDR3 DNA, read in part, is TGCGCCAGCAGCTTGGTTTCGGCTAGCGGAAGTTACAGCAATGAG. This sequence encodes CASSLVSASGSYSNE. The whole CDR3 sequence reads CASSLVSASGSYSNEQFF.

Ten or more counts support this clone. The CDR3 spells CASSIQGAHEQYF. The covered CDR3 bases are TGTGCCAGTAGTATCCAGGGGGCCCACGAG. The chain recombines TRBV19 with TRBJ2-7, with 8 positions matching TRBD1. Read data end 3 residues before the CDR3 end; the end is taken from the germline J gene. The CDR3 runs to 13 residues. Germline trimming cut 3 bases from V and 5 bases from J; bases unmatched to any gene: 3. Germline-derived CDR1 and CDR2 are LNHDA and SQIVND (reference sequence).

Concerning this clone itself: The missing CDR3 end, 3 residues past where the read stops, is filled in from the germline J gene. This rearrangement joins TRBV5-1 to TRBJ2-1; TRBD1 aligns across 8 bases. This CDR3 is 14 amino acids long. CDR1 is SGHRS and CDR2 is YFSETQ in the germline V gene. With V trimmed by 2 bases and J by 9 bases, 7 bases remained unmatched. CDR3 sequence: CASSFLQGGGEQFF. CDR3 bases read: TGCGCCAGCAGCTTTCTACAGGGGGGAGGTGAG.

With regard to this clone: From the germline J gene comes the end of the CDR3, since the read stops 3 residues before it. The chain recombines TRBV19 with TRBJ2-2; 9 bases are shared with TRBD2. CDR3 size: 17 residues. CDR1 is LNHDA, CDR2 SQIVND, per germline (reference sequence). V was pared by 0 bases and J by 0 bases, with 2 bases of the junction left unmatched. The CDR3 is CASSIDSSGANTGELFF. Partial CDR3 DNA: TGTGCCAGTAGTATAGATTCTAGCGGGGCGAACACCGGGGAG.

This clone was seen ten or more times. With the read ending 3 residues before the CDR3 end, the germline J gene is used to fill in that end. Within the sample, other DNA sequences also encode this same CDR3. The chain employs TRBV19 and TRBJ1-1; D not resolved. The CDR3 contains 14 residues. The V gene lost 0 bases and the J gene lost 3 bases, with 8 bases spanning the gap. The V gene's germline CDR1 is LNHDA and CDR2 SQIVND (reference sequence). The DNA read from the CDR3 is TGTGCCAGTAGTATAGATGGGCAGTACACTGAA. Protein product: CASSIDGQYTE. In full, the CDR3 is CASSIDGQYTEAFF.

This clone was recorded at least ten times. Sequencing ends 3 residues short of the CDR3 end; the germline J gene provides the rest. This chain uses TRBV4-1 with TRBJ2-3; 8 bases are shared with TRBD1. The CDR3 consists of 17 residues. Losses at the gene ends were 0 bases for V and 4 bases for J; bases not matched to a gene: 9. Per the germline V gene, CDR1 is MGHRA and CDR2 is YSYEKL. CDR3 loop: CASSQDPPGGGSDTQYF. The DNA read from the CDR3 is TGCGCCAGCAGCCAAGATCCCCCAGGGGGCGGTTCAGATACG.

This clone was seen ten or more times. The read is 3 residues too short to cover the CDR3 end, so that end is filled in from the germline J gene. The V gene is TRBV30, the J gene TRBJ2-1, with 9 nucleotides matching TRBD2. CDR1 GTSNPN and CDR2 SVGIG come from the germline V gene (reference sequence). The CDR3 consists of 13 residues. J lost 6 bases, V lost 1 base, and 1 base had no gene match. The sequenced part of the CDR3 DNA is TGTGCCTGGAGTGGCGGGAGGGCCAATGAG. As protein: CAWSGGRANE. The complete CDR3 sequence is CAWSGGRANEQFF.

This clone was counted at least ten times. The read finishes 3 residues shy of the CDR3 end, and the germline J gene is used to complete it. The chain is built from TRBV29-1 and TRBJ1-1, with 7 nucleotides matching TRBD1. Germline-derived CDR1 and CDR2 are SQVTM and ANQGSEA. This CDR3 spans 11 amino acids. The DNA read from the CDR3 is TGCAGCGTTGGACTACAGGGGAGA. Translation gives CSVGLQGR. The CDR3, in full, reads CSVGLQGRAFF.

This clone was recorded at least ten times. Read sequence stops 3 residues before the CDR3 end, and the germline J gene provides the missing end. The chain couples TRBV28 to TRBJ2-7; no reliable D call. The CDR3 is made up of 14 amino acids. The V gene lost 6 bases and the J gene lost 4 bases, with 16 bases spanning the gap. Per the germline V gene, CDR1 is MDHEN and CDR2 is SYDVKM. CDR3 DNA, as far as it was read: TGTGCCAGCAGCTACTCTTGGGTACAGTACGAG. Amino acids: CASSYSWVQYE. The CDR3 in its entirety is CASSYSWVQYEQYF.

This clone was observed many times. The read gets to within 3 residues of the CDR3 end, and the germline J gene fills in the rest. The chain links TRBV7-4 to TRBJ1-4, with 9 bases identical to TRBD1. The length of the CDR3 is 19 residues. Germline assignment: CDR1 SGHVT and CDR2 SQSDAQ. Trimming cost V 0 bases and J 8 bases; bases outside gene matches: 16. The DNA read from the CDR3 is TGTGCCAGCAGCTTAGCAAAGGGACAGGGTACGGGGTATAAGGAAAAA. Translation: CASSLAKGQGTGYKEK. From start to end, the CDR3 is CASSLAKGQGTGYKEKLFF. The whole variable domain, remainder taken from reference TRBV7-4 and TRBJ1-4, is GAGVSQSPRYKVAKRGRDVALRCDSISGHVTLYWYRQTLGQGSEVLTYSQSDAQRDKSGRPSGRFSAERPERSVSTLKIQRTEQGDSAVYLCASSLAKGQGTGYKEKLFFGSGTQLSVL.

The table lists this clone with many counts. The CDR3 extends 3 residues past the end of the read, so its final part is completed from the germline J gene. V gene TRBV30 combines with J gene TRBJ1-6, with D hard to call. The CDR3 extends over 18 amino acids. V lost 1 base and J lost 9, with 25 bases in between. Per germline, CDR1 GTSNPN and CDR2 SVGIG (reference sequence). The CDR3 sequence: CAWSALRSLGLSGSPLHF. CDR3 DNA, as far as it was read: TGTGCCTGGAGTGCCCTCAGAAGTCTGGGCTTGAGTGGTTCACCC.

This clone was recorded many times. The sequenced CDR3 bases are TGCAGTGCTAGCGGGACAGGGAGGGGAGATGAG. Residues: CSASGTGRGDE. The entire CDR3 is CSASGTGRGDEQFF. V is TRBV20-1 and J is TRBJ2-1; 9 bases align to TRBD1. The read terminates 3 residues before the CDR3 end, so the remaining end is supplied by the germline J gene. The germline V gene has CDR1 DFQATT and CDR2 SNEGSKA (reference sequence). This CDR3 is built from 14 residues. The V and J ends lost 3 bases and 8 bases, in that order; junction bases with no gene match: 8.

This clone has ten or more counts. The missing CDR3 end, 3 residues past where the read stops, is filled in from the germline J gene. The chain is built from TRBV9 and TRBJ2-3; no clear D. The CDR3 has 16 residues. The V end lost 0 bases, the J end lost 0 bases, and 11 bases lay between the germline ends. CDR1 is SGDLS, CDR2 YYNGEE, per germline. The CDR3 sequence: CASSVAGSTSTDTQYF. Partial CDR3 DNA: TGTGCCAGCAGCGTAGCTGGTAGTACTAGCACAGATACG.

This clone was recorded many times. The missing CDR3 end, 3 residues past where the read stops, is filled in from the germline J gene. J is TRBJ2-6 and V is TRBV18; TRBD2 agrees at 9 bases. CDR3 length: 21 amino acids. The junction had 16 bases not matched to a gene; V was cut back by 0 bases and J by 4 bases. Germline assignment: CDR1 KGHSH and CDR2 LQKENI. This CDR3 is CASSPPPNIAGVSSGANVLTF. Partial CDR3 DNA: TGTGCCAGCTCACCACCGCCTAACATAGCGGGGGTGAGTTCGGGGGCCAACGTC.